These 21 T cell receptor beta chains were sequenced from one sample in a study of persistence of HIV-infected CD4 T cells. Sequencing used immunoSEQ version 4 in survey mode. Assay: immunoSEQ multiplex PCR; the TCRdb copy retains only in-frame clones and omits some. The repertoire consists of tens of thousands of clones, with more than 75% occurring once and the leading ten covering 4.6%. Stimulation used 8 to 10 ug/mL lysate from CMV-infected fibroblasts. Sorted nonresponding memory CD4+ T cells were CD40L-negative, CD69-negative, CD45RO-high. Their specific antigens are unknown. The material sequenced was CD4+ T cells sorted from PBMCs after roughly 19-hour stimulation, taken from a patient who received antiretroviral therapy. The receptors were gathered from an adult man with HIV who was CMV-seropositive.

V is TRBV12-3 or TRBV12-4 and J is TRBJ2-7, with D possibly TRBD1 on 7 matching bases. Deletions cut 6 bases from V and 2 bases from J, with 11 bases between. The CDR3 covers 13 residues. The CDR3 nucleotides are TGTGCCAGCAGCCGGGGGACAGCCTACGAGCAGTACTTC. It yields the protein CASSRGTAYEQYF.

V and J are TRBV10-3 and TRBJ1-1, with a tentative D call TRBD1 (5 bases). The CDR3 is 15 amino acids. Germline CDR1 is ENHRY and CDR2 is SYGVKD. The ends were cut back, 6 bases at V and 0 bases at J, with 14 bases in the middle. The CDR3 sequence: CAIRRGVELNTEAFF. In DNA form, the CDR3 reads TGTGCCATCAGAAGAGGGGTAGAGCTGAACACTGAAGCTTTCTTT.

The V and J genes are TRBV14 and TRBJ1-6; 7 bases align to TRBD1. From germline, CDR1 is SGHDN and CDR2 FVKESK. The CDR3 is 16 residues long. V lost 1 base to trimming and J lost 10 bases; unmatched junction nucleotides: 10. CDR3 nucleotide sequence: TGTGCCAGCAGCCAAGGAGACAGGGCGTTTTGGTCACCCCTCCACTTT. Its protein is CASSQGDRAFWSPLHF.

The gene calls are TRBV19 and TRBJ1-5, with 7 bases fitting TRBD1. The CDR3 contains 16 residues. V dropped 7 bases and J dropped 0; count of bases not matched to a gene: 9. Germline V gives CDR1 LNHDA, CDR2 SQIVND (reference sequence). This CDR3 is CASKAQGQYSNQPQHF. The DNA of the CDR3 is TGTGCCAGTAAGGCCCAGGGACAGTATAGCAATCAGCCCCAGCATTTT.

The table lists this clone with a few counts. V usage is TRBV5-1 and J usage is TRBJ2-2, with D perhaps matching TRBD1 or TRBD2 (6 bases each). Trimming pared 4 bases from V and 1 base from J, leaving 14 bases between. Looked up from germline, CDR1 is SGHRS and CDR2 is YFSETQ. The CDR3 runs to 16 residues. CDR3 nucleotides: TGCGCCAGCAGCCCGGGGGCAGGACAGAACACCGGGGAGCTGTTTTTT. It translates to CASSPGAGQNTGELFF.

The chain uses TRBV7-3 and TRBJ2-1, with 7 bases aligning to TRBD1. The J segment lost 8 bases and the V segment lost 0 bases, leaving 10 bases of the junction unmatched. This CDR3 comprises 16 residues. Germline CDR1 reads SGHTA; CDR2 reads FQGTGA. The CDR3 DNA is TGTGCCAGCAGCTTAACGGGGAGAGGGGGCCTGGATGAGCAGTTCTTC. Protein: CASSLTGRGGLDEQFF.

The genes are TRBV2 and TRBJ1-1, with TRBD1 matching 7 bases. CDR1 and CDR2 from the germline V gene are SNHLY and FYNNEI. This CDR3 has 15 amino acids. The ends lost 6 bases at V and 1 base at J; junction bases unmatched: 8. The CDR3, as DNA: TGTGCCAGCAGGAGCGAGGGACAGAAGAACACTGAAGCTTTCTTT. It encodes CASRSEGQKNTEAFF.

This chain joins TRBV5-1 and TRBJ2-3; 7 bases fit TRBD1. Germline CDR1 SGHRS, CDR2 YFSETQ. Trimming cost V 0 bases and J 5 bases; bases outside gene matches: 9. The CDR3 is 16 residues long. The CDR3 sequence is CASSLAKTGVGDTQYF. For the CDR3, the DNA is TGCGCCAGCAGCTTGGCCAAAACAGGGGTTGGAGATACGCAGTATTTT.

The chain links TRBV5-1 to TRBJ1-2, with no clear D. V lost 1 base and J lost 5, with 15 bases in between. CDR3 length equals 15 residues. Germline V CDR1 and CDR2: SGHRS, YFSETQ. CDR3 in DNA: TGCGCCAGCAGCTTGTATCCCCCTCTGGGGTATGGCTACACCTTC. It encodes CASSLYPPLGYGYTF.

V and J are TRBV7-2 and TRBJ2-3, with D possibly being TRBD1 (5 bases). The CDR3 covers 14 residues. Germline values: CDR1 SGHTA, CDR2 FQGNSA. V lost 5 bases, J lost 0 bases, and 9 bases lay in between. The CDR3 region has the DNA TGTGCCAGCAGCGCAGGGCCTAGCACAGATACGCAGTATTTT. Protein sequence: CASSAGPSTDTQYF.

The J gene is TRBJ1-1, the V gene TRBV7-3, with D uncertain. The germline V gene has CDR1 SGHTA and CDR2 FQGTGA. V was shortened by 6 bases and J by 1 base, with 9 bases between the two germline ends. The CDR3 runs 13 residues. The CDR3 spells CASRLQRNTEAFF. In DNA form, the CDR3 reads TGTGCCAGCAGACTACAGAGGAACACTGAAGCTTTCTTT.

In its sample, this clone was seen once. The genes are TRBV18 and TRBJ2-2; 9 bases agree with TRBD1. The CDR3 is 16 amino acids. V was pared by 0 bases and J by 10 bases, with 9 bases of the junction left unmatched. Germline lookup yields CDR1 KGHSH and CDR2 LQKENI. CDR3 nucleotide sequence: TGTGCCAGCTCACCACCGTTTAACAGGGGGCACTCGGAGCTGTTTTTT. Translating gives CASSPPFNRGHSELFF.

The rearrangement links TRBV29-1 to TRBJ2-1; no definite D call. The CDR3 is 13 residues long. CDR1 and CDR2 from the germline V gene are SQVTM and ANQGSEA. V shed 3 bases and J shed 7 bases, with 13 bases lying between them. The CDR3 sequence is CSVETKRVNEQFF. DNA of the CDR3: TGCAGCGTTGAGACAAAAAGGGTAAATGAGCAGTTCTTC.

V usage is TRBV28 and J usage is TRBJ2-2; unclear D gene. The CDR3 is 14 amino acids. From germline, CDR1 is MDHEN and CDR2 SYDVKM. V lost 4 bases and J lost 3, with 9 bases in between. The CDR3 sequence: CASSYHRDTGELFF. As DNA, the CDR3 is TGTGCCAGCAGTTATCACCGTGACACCGGGGAGCTGTTTTTT.

This sequence joins TRBV7-9 and TRBJ1-2, with D hard to call. Trimming removed 5 bases at V and 8 bases at J, with 15 bases between. Germline-derived CDR1 and CDR2 are SEHNR and FQNEAQ (reference sequence). The CDR3 is 13 residues long. CDR3 sequence reads: CASSETLLGGYTF. In DNA, the CDR3 is TGTGCCAGCAGCGAGACCCTCTTGGGGGGCTACACCTTC.

V is TRBV19 and J is TRBJ1-5; D remains unclear. The CDR3 has 14 amino acids. The germline V gene has CDR1 LNHDA and CDR2 SQIVND (reference sequence). V was cut by 5 bases and J by 5 bases, with 13 bases left in between. The CDR3 loop is CASSPQTRYQPQHF. In DNA form, the CDR3 reads TGTGCCAGTAGTCCGCAAACCCGATATCAGCCCCAGCATTTT.

The chain combines TRBV23-1 with TRBJ2-7; 8 bases align to TRBD1. TRBV23-1 is treated as an ORF (open reading frame) with a function not yet certain. The CDR3 consists of 15 residues. V dropped 3 bases and J dropped 0; count of bases not matched to a gene: 4. In DNA form, the CDR3 reads TGCGCCAGCAGTCAGCAGGGGGCGGGCTCCTACGAGCAGTACTTC. Encoded protein: CASSQQGAGSYEQYF.

The chain combines TRBV7-9 with TRBJ1-1, with TRBD1 matching 11 bases. V lost 2 bases, J lost 5 bases, and 4 bases stayed unmatched. The CDR3 contains 15 residues. Germline V gene lookup returns CDR1 SEHNR and CDR2 FQNEAQ (reference sequence). This CDR3 is CASSLSGTGGTEAFF. The CDR3, as DNA: TGTGCCAGCAGCTTATCCGGGACAGGGGGAACTGAAGCTTTCTTT.

This clone was counted a single time. V usage is TRBV7-9 and J usage is TRBJ1-3; 10 nucleotides agree with TRBD1. Germline trimming cut 3 bases from V and 0 bases from J; bases unmatched to any gene: 5. Germline V gene data show CDR1 as SEHNR and CDR2 as FQNEAQ (reference sequence). CDR3 length: 17 amino acids. Written as DNA, the CDR3 is TGTGCCAGCAGCTTTGGGACAGGGGACAGCTCTGGAAACACCATATATTTT. Translating it yields CASSFGTGDSSGNTIYF.

The chain uses TRBV15 and TRBJ2-7; D not resolved. V was cut by 0 bases and J by 4 bases, with 10 bases left in between. Germline CDR1 LNHNV, CDR2 YYDKDF (reference sequence). The CDR3 extends over 14 amino acids. CDR3 residues: CATSRDLGSYEQYF. Written as DNA, the CDR3 is TGTGCCACCAGCAGAGATCTCGGCTCGTACGAGCAGTACTTC.

V and J are TRBV5-8 and TRBJ1-2, with a tentative D call TRBD1 (6 bases). V was trimmed by 2 bases and J by 6 bases, leaving 11 bases between them. This CDR3 spans 13 amino acids. From germline, CDR1 is SGHTS and CDR2 YDEGEE. Here the CDR3 reads CASSFRGADGYTF. The CDR3 DNA follows: TGTGCCAGCAGCTTCCGGGGGGCAGATGGCTACACCTTC.